This entry describes one T cell receptor (beta chain). This entry is derived from a study of blood T cell repertoires in COVID-19. Study at large: Sources were T cells, B-cell-depleted T cells, or PBMCs; the material itself was cDNA or gDNA.

Per the study methods: Using reference gene primer amplification, nucleated cell counts were estimated. The assay was immunoSEQ multiplex PCR, and TCRdb's table has in-frame clones only and misses some. That table gives V, J and clone size, and the DNA gave D and trimming. The sample shows 70,000 to 85,000 clones, 90% of them seen only once. CDR1 and CDR2 from the germline V gene are LGHNA and YNFKEQ. With V trimmed by 0 bases and J by 4 bases, 4 bases remained unmatched. CDR3 length: 16 amino acids. The receptor's source is a human donor in a cohort sampled during active COVID-19. The rearrangement uses TRBV4-2 and TRBJ2-2; 8 bases line up with TRBD2. The source material was peripheral blood. CDR3 nucleotides: TGTGCCAGCAGCCAAGAAGCCCTAGCGGGCACCGGGGAGCTGTTTTTT. It translates to CASSQEALAGTGELFF.